This T cell receptor beta chain was captured by sequencing in a study of cytomegalovirus exposure and HLA in healthy donors. Germline trimming cut 5 bases from V and 3 bases from J; bases unmatched to any gene: 3. Germline V gives CDR1 SEHNR, CDR2 FQNEAQ (reference sequence). This CDR3 spans 14 amino acids. PCR was performed using 60 Vbeta and 13 Jbeta primers. Profiling relied on immunoSEQ multiplex PCR, and the TCRdb table lists in-frame clones only, not all of them. The sample consists of some 120,000 clones, just under 75% of them appearing once. This clone was counted a few times. The chain is built from TRBV7-9 and TRBJ2-5; 10 nucleotides align to TRBD1. The sample was PBMCs. This sequence originates from a man in his 60s in good health and CMV-seropositive. CDR3 DNA sequence: TGTGCCAGCAGCGACAGGGGGCGTGAAGAGACCCAGTACTTC. It is translated as CASSDRGREETQYF.